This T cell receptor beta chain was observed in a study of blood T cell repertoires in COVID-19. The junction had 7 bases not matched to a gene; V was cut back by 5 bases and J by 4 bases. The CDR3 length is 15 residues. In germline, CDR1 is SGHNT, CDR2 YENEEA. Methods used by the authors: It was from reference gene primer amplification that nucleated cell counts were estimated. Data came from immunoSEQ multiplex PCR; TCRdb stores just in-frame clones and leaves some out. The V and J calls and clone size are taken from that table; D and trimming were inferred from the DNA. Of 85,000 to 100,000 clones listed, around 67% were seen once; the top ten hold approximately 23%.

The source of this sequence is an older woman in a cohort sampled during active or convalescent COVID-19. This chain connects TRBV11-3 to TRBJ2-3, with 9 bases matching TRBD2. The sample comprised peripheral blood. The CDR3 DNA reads TGTGCCAGCAGCCCCCGTAGCGGGGGCGCAGATACGCAGTATTTT. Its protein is CASSPRSGGADTQYF.